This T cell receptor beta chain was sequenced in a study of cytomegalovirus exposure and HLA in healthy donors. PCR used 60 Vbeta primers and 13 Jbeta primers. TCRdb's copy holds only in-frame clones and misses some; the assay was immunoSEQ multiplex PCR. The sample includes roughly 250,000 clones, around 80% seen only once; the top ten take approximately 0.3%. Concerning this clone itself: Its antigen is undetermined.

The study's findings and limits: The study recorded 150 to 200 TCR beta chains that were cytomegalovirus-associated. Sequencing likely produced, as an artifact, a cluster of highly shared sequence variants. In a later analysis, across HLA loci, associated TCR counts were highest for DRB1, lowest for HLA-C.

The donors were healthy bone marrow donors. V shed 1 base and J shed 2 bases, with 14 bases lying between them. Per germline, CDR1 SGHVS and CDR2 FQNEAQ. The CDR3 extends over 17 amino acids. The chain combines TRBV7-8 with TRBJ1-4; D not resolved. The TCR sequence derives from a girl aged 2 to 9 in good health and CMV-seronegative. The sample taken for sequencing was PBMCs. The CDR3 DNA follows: TGTGCCAGCAGCTTAGTGTTTTCTCACCGGACTAATGAAAAACTGTTTTTT. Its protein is CASSLVFSHRTNEKLFF.